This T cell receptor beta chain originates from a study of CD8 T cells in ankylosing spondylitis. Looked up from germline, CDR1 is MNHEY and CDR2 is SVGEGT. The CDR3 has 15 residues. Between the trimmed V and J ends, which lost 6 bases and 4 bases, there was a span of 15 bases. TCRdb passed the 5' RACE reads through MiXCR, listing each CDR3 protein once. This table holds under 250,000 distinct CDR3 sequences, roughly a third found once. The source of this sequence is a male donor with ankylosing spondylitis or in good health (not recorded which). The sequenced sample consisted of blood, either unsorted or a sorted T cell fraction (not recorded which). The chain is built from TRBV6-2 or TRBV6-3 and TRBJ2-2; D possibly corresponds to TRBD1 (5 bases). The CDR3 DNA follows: TGTGCCAGCAGCAACGTGGGTGGGGCCACCGGGGAGCTGTTTTTT. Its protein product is CASSNVGGATGELFF.